These 18 T cell receptor beta chains share one sample of origin, sequenced in a study of Ad26.COV2.S vaccination and SARS-CoV-2 variants. Treatment specified: roughly 19 received Ad26.COV2.S at low or high dose, single or two shots; several received placebo; per-sample allocation not given. Day 63 following the first vaccine or placebo injection was when the samples were taken. Sequencing was performed with immunoSEQ multiplex PCR; in TCRdb, only in-frame clones are kept and a portion is missing. The table lists 300,000 to 450,000 clones, roughly 81% of them singletons, with around 3% in the top ten. Sequences were derived from peripheral blood, sampled in a trial of Ad26.COV2.S vaccine versus placebo. The receptor source for this set is a person aged 18-65 years who received the Ad26.COV2.S COVID-19 vaccine or a placebo.

The rearrangement joins TRBV10-3 to TRBJ2-7; 10 bases line up with TRBD1. The V gene's germline CDR1 is ENHRY and CDR2 SYGVKD. Trimming cost V 1 base and J 3 bases; bases outside gene matches: 3. The CDR3 is 15 amino acids. The CDR3 spells CAISELGTGVYEQYF. DNA for the CDR3: TGTGCCATCAGTGAGTTGGGGACAGGGGTCTACGAGCAGTACTTC.

The J gene is TRBJ2-7, the V gene TRBV6-5; D not certain. Germline-derived CDR1 and CDR2 are MNHEY and SVGAGI. CDR3 size: 14 residues. The ends were cut back, 1 base at V and 2 bases at J, with 9 bases in the middle. In DNA form, the CDR3 reads TGTGCCAGCAGTTACTATACGGGTACCTACGAGCAGTACTTC. Translation gives CASSYYTGTYEQYF.

This clone has only a few counts. The rearrangement uses TRBV6-2 or TRBV6-3 and TRBJ1-2; D gene ambiguous. Germline-derived CDR1 and CDR2 are MNHEY and SVGEGT. The V end was cut by 2 bases, the J end by 3 bases, with 13 bases between. CDR3 length: 15 residues. CDR3 nucleotides: TGTGCCAGCAGTTACCCGCGCCGTGCGGACTATGGCTACACCTTC. Translating it yields CASSYPRRADYGYTF.

The gene calls are TRBV6-2 or TRBV6-3 and TRBJ2-5; no definite D call. The CDR3 extends over 12 amino acids. Trimming cost V 0 bases and J 2 bases, with 1 base left between them. CDR1 and CDR2 from the germline V gene are MNHEY and SVGEGT. The CDR3 DNA is TGTGCCAGCAGTTACTCTCAAGAGACCCAGTACTTC. Translated: CASSYSQETQYF.

The rearrangement links TRBV6-6 to TRBJ2-7; D unclear. The CDR3 contains 13 residues. Germline CDR1 and CDR2: MNHNY and SVGAGI (reference sequence). The V gene lost 7 bases and the J gene lost 1 base, with 11 bases spanning the gap. DNA of the CDR3: TGTGCCAGCACCCAGGCAGGTTCCTACGAGCAGTACTTC. Protein product: CASTQAGSYEQYF.

The V call is TRBV12-3 or TRBV12-4, the J call TRBJ2-1; 7 bases agree with TRBD1. Unmatched junction bases numbered 13, after V lost 7 bases and J lost 13 bases. CDR3 size: 13 residues. This CDR3 is CASTSTGDGYQFF. Here the CDR3 DNA reads TGTGCCAGCACCTCAACAGGGGATGGGTACCAGTTCTTC.

This chain connects TRBV19 to TRBJ1-2, with TRBD1 matching 8 bases. The CDR3 length is 15 residues. J lost 5 bases, V lost 6 bases, and 11 bases had no gene match. Germline V gene sequence: CDR1 LNHDA, CDR2 SQIVND (reference sequence). The DNA for the CDR3 is TGTGCCAGTAGGGCGGACAGGGCGATGGAATATGGCTACACCTTC. This codes for CASRADRAMEYGYTF. Drawing the rest from reference TRBV19 and TRBJ1-2, the complete variable domain is DGGITQSPKYLFRKEGQNVTLSCEQNLNHDAMYWYRQDPGQGLRLIYYSQIVNDFQKGDIAEGYSVSREKKESFPLTVTSAQKNPTAFYLCASRADRAMEYGYTFGSGTRLTVV.

There are a few counts of this clone. The V call is TRBV7-2, the J call TRBJ2-7, with D tentatively TRBD1 (5 bases). With 4 bases removed from V and 12 bases from J, the gap between germline ends came to 13 bases. Germline assignment: CDR1 SGHTA and CDR2 FQGNSA. The CDR3 is 11 amino acids. Written as DNA, the CDR3 is TGTGCCAGCAGCTCAACAGGAAAAACGTACTTC. It is translated as CASSSTGKTYF.

This clone has a count of ten or more. This chain connects TRBV10-3 to TRBJ2-2; D not resolved. The CDR3 covers 16 residues. Germline loops: CDR1 ENHRY, CDR2 SYGVKD. The V and J ends lost 8 bases and 0 bases respectively, with 16 bases between them. The CDR3 bases are TGTGCCATCGATGCCTGGGGTAGGGCGAACACCGGGGAGCTGTTTTTT. Residues: CAIDAWGRANTGELFF.

This rearrangement joins TRBV7-2 to TRBJ2-5, with D perhaps given as TRBD1 or TRBD2 (7 bases each). The germline CDR1 and CDR2 sequences are SGHTA and FQGNSA. The CDR3 length is 16 residues. Trimming shortened V by 5 bases and J by 6 bases, and 22 bases separated the two germline ends. The CDR3, as DNA: TGTGCCAGCAGCCCCCAGGGCAGGGGGGGAGGTCAGACCCAGTACTTC. It translates to CASSPQGRGGGQTQYF. Full variable domain (rest looked up from reference TRBV7-2 and TRBJ2-5): GAGVSQSPSNKVTEKGKDVELRCDPISGHTALYWYRQSLGQGLEFLIYFQGNSAPDKSGLPSDRFSAERTGGSVSTLTIQRTQQEDSAVYLCASSPQGRGGGQTQYFGPGTRLLVL.

CDR3 in amino acids: CASSVGTGHEQYF. The DNA for the CDR3 is TGTGCCAGCAGCGTAGGGACAGGCCACGAGCAGTACTTC. The rearrangement uses TRBV9 and TRBJ2-7; 7 bases align to TRBD1. V shed 0 bases and J 5 bases; nucleotides not matched to a gene: 2. CDR3 length: 13 residues. Germline lookup yields CDR1 SGDLS and CDR2 YYNGEE.

This chain uses TRBV7-9 with TRBJ2-7; the D call may be TRBD1 or TRBD2 (5 bases each). Trimming took off 6 bases at V and 0 bases at J, with 15 bases between the two ends. CDR1 is SEHNR and CDR2 is FQNEAQ in the germline V gene (reference sequence). The CDR3 loop spans 15 amino acids. The CDR3 DNA sequence: TGTGCCAGCAGAAACCGGGACGCGAGCTCCTACGAGCAGTACTTC. Protein product: CASRNRDASSYEQYF.

The chain is built from TRBV18 and TRBJ1-2; no clear D. The CDR3 is 16 amino acids. V was pared by 3 bases and J by 2 bases, with 16 bases between. CDR1 KGHSH and CDR2 LQKENI come from the germline V gene. CDR3 in amino acids: CASSPIQSGPNYGYTF. The CDR3 nucleotides are TGTGCCAGCTCACCTATTCAAAGCGGGCCAAACTATGGCTACACCTTC.

V and J are TRBV11-3 and TRBJ2-3, with TRBD2 matching over 7 bases. V was pared by 1 base and J by 4 bases, with 8 bases of the junction left unmatched. The CDR3 spans 16 residues. Germline lookup yields CDR1 SGHNT and CDR2 YENEEA. The chain's CDR3 is CASSLGSGVLSDTQYF. The CDR3 coding sequence is TGTGCCAGCAGCTTAGGCAGCGGGGTCCTCTCAGATACGCAGTATTTT.

The chain has TRBV3-1 (or the pseudogene TRBV3-2) and TRBJ2-4; D remains ambiguous. Germline V gene data show CDR1 as LGHDT and CDR2 as YNNKEL (reference sequence). The CDR3 is 12 residues long. V lost 5 bases to trimming and J lost 3 bases, with 5 bases between them. CDR3 residues: CASSVSKNIQYF. The DNA for the CDR3 is TGTGCCAGCAGCGTAAGCAAAAACATTCAGTACTTC.

This chain connects TRBV6-6 to TRBJ2-3, with 8 bases that match TRBD2. The CDR3 is 14 amino acids. Germline CDR1 and CDR2: MNHNY and SVGAGI (reference sequence). Germline trimming cut 6 bases from V and 5 bases from J; bases unmatched to any gene: 7. CDR3 bases: TGTGCCAGCAGGATAGGACTAGCCCTAGATACGCAGTATTTT. It yields the protein CASRIGLALDTQYF.

This chain links TRBV27 with TRBJ2-7, with a possible D match to TRBD1 (5 bases). The germline V gene encodes CDR1 MNHEY and CDR2 SMNVEV (reference sequence). The CDR3 covers 12 residues. Trimming stripped 6 bases from V and 3 bases from J, with 9 bases between. CDR3 in amino acids: CASSDQGYEQYF. The CDR3 DNA sequence: TGTGCCAGCAGCGACCAGGGCTACGAGCAGTACTTC.

The CDR3 spells CASSPRGGGRWNEQFF. The CDR3 DNA reads TGTGCCAGCAGCCCCCGAGGGGGAGGAAGGTGGAATGAGCAGTTCTTC. This chain connects TRBV9 to TRBJ2-1; D assignment may be TRBD1 or TRBD2 (6 bases each). Germline V lookup: CDR1 SGDLS, CDR2 YYNGEE. The CDR3 runs to 16 residues. V dropped 4 bases and J dropped 7 bases, with 21 bases sitting between them.